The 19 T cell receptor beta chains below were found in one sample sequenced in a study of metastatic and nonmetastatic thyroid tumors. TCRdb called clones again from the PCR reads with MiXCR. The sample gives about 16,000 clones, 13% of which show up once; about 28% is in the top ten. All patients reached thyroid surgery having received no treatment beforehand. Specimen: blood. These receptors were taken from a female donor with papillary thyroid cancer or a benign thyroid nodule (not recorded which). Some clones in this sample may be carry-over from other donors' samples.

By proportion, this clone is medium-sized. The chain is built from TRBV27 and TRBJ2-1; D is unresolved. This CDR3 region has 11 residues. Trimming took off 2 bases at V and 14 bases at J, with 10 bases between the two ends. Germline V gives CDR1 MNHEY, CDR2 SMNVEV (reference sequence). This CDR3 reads CASSLGGLKFF. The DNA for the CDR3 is TGTGCCAGCAGTTTAGGCGGTTTGAAGTTCTTC.

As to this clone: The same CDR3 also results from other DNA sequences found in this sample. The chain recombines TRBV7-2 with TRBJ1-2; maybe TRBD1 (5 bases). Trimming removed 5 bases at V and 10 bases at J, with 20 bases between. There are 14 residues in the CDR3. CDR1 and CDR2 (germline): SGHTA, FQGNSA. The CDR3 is CASSGSSGGIVYTF. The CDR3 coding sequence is TGTGCCAGCAGCGGTAGCTCCGGGGGAATAGTCTACACCTTC. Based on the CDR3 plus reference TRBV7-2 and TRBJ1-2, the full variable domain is GAGVSQSPSNKVTEKGKDVELRCDPISGHTALYWYRQSLGQGLEFLIYFQGNSAPDKSGLPSDRFSAERTGGSVSTLTIQRTQQEDSAVYLCASSGSSGGIVYTFGSGTRLTVV.

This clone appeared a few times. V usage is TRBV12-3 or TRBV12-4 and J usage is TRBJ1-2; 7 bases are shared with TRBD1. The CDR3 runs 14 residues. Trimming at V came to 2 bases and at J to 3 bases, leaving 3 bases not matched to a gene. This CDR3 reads CASSLWGTDYGYTF. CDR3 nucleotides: TGTGCCAGCAGTTTATGGGGGACAGACTATGGCTACACCTTC.

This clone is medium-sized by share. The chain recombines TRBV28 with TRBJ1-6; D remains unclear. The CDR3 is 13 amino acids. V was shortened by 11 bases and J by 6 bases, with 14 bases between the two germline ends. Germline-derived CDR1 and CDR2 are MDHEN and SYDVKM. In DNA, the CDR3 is TGTGCCTCCCGGACGGAATTTAATTCACCCCTCCACTTT. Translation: CASRTEFNSPLHF.

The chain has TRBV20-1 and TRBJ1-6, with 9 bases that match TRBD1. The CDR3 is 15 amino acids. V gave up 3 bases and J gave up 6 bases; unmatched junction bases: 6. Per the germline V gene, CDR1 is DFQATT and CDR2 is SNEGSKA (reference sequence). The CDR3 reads CSASRGQGVNSPLHF. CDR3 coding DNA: TGCAGTGCTAGTAGGGGACAGGGTGTTAATTCACCCCTCCACTTT.

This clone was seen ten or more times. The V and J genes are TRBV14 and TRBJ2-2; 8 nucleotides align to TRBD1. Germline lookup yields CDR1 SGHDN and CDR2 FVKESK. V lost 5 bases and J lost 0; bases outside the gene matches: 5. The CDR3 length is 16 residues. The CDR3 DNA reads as TGTGCCAGCAGCTTCCGGGACAGGACGAACACCGGGGAGCTGTTTTTT. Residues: CASSFRDRTNTGELFF.

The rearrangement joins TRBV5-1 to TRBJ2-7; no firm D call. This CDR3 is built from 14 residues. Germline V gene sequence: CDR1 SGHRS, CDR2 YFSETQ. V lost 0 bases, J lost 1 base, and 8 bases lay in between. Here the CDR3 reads CASSLGQPSYEQYF. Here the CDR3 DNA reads TGCGCCAGCAGCTTGGGGCAGCCTTCCTACGAGCAGTACTTC.

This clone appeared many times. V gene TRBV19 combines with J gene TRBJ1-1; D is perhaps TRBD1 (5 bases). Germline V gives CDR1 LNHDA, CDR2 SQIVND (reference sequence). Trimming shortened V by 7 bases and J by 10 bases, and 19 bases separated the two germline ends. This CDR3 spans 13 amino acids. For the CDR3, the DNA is TGTGCCAGTACCCAGGTGGGGCTCACCCCAGCTTTCTTT. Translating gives CASTQVGLTPAFF.

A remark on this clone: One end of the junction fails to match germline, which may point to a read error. The CDR3 coding sequence is TGTGCCAGCAGTTTTGGGGGGCATATCCTATCCGACTACTTC. Encoded protein: CASSFGGHILSDYF. V usage is TRBV12-3 or TRBV12-4 and J usage is TRBJ1-2, with TRBD1 as a possible D gene (6 bases). This CDR3 spans 14 amino acids.

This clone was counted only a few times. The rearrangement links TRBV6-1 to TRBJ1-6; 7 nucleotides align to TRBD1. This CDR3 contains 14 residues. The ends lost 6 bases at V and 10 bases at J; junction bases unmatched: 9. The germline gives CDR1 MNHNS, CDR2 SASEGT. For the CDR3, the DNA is TGTGCCAGCAGCGATACAGGGGAGAGGTCACCCCTCCACTTT. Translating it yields CASSDTGERSPLHF.

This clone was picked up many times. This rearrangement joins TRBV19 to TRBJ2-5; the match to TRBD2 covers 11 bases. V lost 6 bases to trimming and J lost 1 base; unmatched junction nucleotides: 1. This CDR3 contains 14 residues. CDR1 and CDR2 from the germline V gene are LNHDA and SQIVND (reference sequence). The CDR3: CASSGLAGQETQYF. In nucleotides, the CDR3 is TGTGCCAGTAGCGGACTAGCGGGCCAAGAGACCCAGTACTTC.

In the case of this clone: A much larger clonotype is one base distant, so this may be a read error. DNA for the CDR3: TGTGCCAGCTCTCAGAAAACAGGGAGGGCTTTATTT. Its protein product is CASSQKTGRALF. The chain links TRBV18 to TRBJ1-1; a weak D match, TRBD1 (6 bases). Germline loops: CDR1 KGHSH, CDR2 LQKENI. CDR3 length equals 12 residues.

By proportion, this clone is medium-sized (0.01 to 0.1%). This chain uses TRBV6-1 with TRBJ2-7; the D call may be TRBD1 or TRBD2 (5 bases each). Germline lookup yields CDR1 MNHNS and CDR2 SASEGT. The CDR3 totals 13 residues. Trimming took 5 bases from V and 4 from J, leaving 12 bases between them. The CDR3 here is CASSRDPRYEQYF. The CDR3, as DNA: TGTGCCAGCAGTAGGGACCCAAGATACGAGCAGTACTTC.

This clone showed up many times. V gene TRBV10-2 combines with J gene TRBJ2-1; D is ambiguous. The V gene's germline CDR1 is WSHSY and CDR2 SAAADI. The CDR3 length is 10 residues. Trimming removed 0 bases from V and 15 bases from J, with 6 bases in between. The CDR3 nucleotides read TGCGCCAGCAGTGAGTCGAATCCGTTCTTC. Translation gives CASSESNPFF.

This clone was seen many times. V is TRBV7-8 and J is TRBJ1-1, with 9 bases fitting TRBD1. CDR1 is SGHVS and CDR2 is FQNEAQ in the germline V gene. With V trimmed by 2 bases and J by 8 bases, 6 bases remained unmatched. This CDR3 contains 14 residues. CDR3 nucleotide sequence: TGTGCCAGCAGCTTAAAGACAGGGGGTAGGGAAGCTTTCTTT. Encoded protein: CASSLKTGGREAFF. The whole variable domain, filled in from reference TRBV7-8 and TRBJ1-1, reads GAGVSQSPRYKVAKRGQDVALRCDPISGHVSLFWYQQALGQGPEFLTYFQNEAQLDKSGLPSDRFFAERPEGSVSTLKIQRTQQEDSAVYLCASSLKTGGREAFFGQGTRLTVV.

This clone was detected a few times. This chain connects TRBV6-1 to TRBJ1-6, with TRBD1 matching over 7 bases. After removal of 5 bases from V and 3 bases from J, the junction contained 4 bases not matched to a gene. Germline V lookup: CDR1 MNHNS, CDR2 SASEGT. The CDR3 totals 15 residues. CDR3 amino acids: CASSRDSFYNSPLHF. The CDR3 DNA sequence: TGTGCCAGCAGTAGGGACAGCTTCTATAATTCACCCCTCCACTTT.

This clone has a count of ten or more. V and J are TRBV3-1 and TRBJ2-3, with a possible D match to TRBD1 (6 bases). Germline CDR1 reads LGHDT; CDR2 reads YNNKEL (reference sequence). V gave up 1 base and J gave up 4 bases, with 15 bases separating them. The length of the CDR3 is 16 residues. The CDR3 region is CASSQGGIGGADTQYF. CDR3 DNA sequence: TGTGCCAGCAGCCAAGGAGGGATAGGGGGTGCAGATACGCAGTATTTT.

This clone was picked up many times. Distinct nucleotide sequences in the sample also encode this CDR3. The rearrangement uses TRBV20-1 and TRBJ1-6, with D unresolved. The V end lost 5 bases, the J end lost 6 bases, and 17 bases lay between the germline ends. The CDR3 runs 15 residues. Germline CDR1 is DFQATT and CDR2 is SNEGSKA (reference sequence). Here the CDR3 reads CSAPAGFGLNSPLHF. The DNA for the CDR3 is TGCAGTGCTCCGGCGGGGTTCGGGCTTAATTCACCCCTCCACTTT.

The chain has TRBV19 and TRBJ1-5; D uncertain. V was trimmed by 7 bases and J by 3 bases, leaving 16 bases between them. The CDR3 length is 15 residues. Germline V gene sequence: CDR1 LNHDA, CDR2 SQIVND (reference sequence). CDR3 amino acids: CASNISGLFNQPQHF. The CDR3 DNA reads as TGTGCCAGTAATATCTCCGGGCTCTTCAATCAGCCCCAGCATTTT.